This T cell receptor beta chain was recorded in a study of long-term antiretroviral therapy in people with HIV (dated by TCRdb to between 2021 and 2024). With respect to the entire study: The earliest samples were collected roughly a decade before the 2015 WHO recommendation for immediate ART, at a time when ART was usually postponed until CD4 counts fell. Whether ART initiation and durable HIV suppression were associated with changes in peripheral blood TRB repertoire composition and diversity was tested in a retrospective serial study. A total of fewer than 250 cryopreserved PBMC samples came from roughly 30 adults with confirmed HIV infection and were collected serially over a mean of approximately six years (range 1-12). Among the 25 to 30 participants with HIV, eleven were female. Test extractions of a monoclonal T-cell line alongside a few dozen polyclonal samples showed no cross-contamination during QIAcube processing. General conclusions and limits of the study: The samples span the years 2004 to 2017, and the ART regimens used at that time may not be as effective as current regimens. Because pre-ART samples had limited cell numbers, profiling was done on unsorted PBMC rather than on sorted CD4+ and CD8+ T cells. Narrower CDR3 length ranges were observed in HIV repertoires than in controls, and an antigen-experienced repertoire with only a slight naive shift after ART was suggested by the network structure. Expanded TRB clones identified before ART initiation dominated the repertoire across all time points, though the dominance fluctuated and decreased in many PLHIV after ART. Starting ART was linked to a significant rise in TRB diversity, yet even with long-term ART the diversity remained significantly lower than in transplant donor controls. No data were available on ART adherence, viral resistance or therapy changes, limiting inferences about post-ART repertoire changes. Owing to limited PBMC availability, only the TCR beta chain was sequenced, without alpha chain pairing.

Participants were included only if at least one PBMC sample before ART initiation and at least two post-ART samples were available. Every participant with HIV received treatment in the United States of America. Before DNA extraction, cryopreserved samples containing about 0.9-11 million PBMC were thawed and washed. At the time of the earliest PBMC sample for each participant with HIV, ages ranged from roughly 23 to 55 years. Each participant contributed PBMC samples from 1-4 timepoints before ART initiation and 2-8 timepoints after ART initiation, with a median of 7 samples. Serial HIV viral load, CD4+ T-cell count, ART history and demographic data were obtained for every participant. Genomic DNA was extracted from unsorted PBMC with a Qiagen kit on a QIAcube, with processing performed in batches of 12 samples. Comments on this clone: The antigen this receptor binds is unknown. Nothing much larger sits one base from this clone, and base qualities are not available.

The immunoSEQ hsTCRB v3.0 assay was used at survey level resolution to sequence the TRB variable region. TRB sequencing targeted a depth of roughly 40,000-55,000 T-cell genomes per sample. An Illumina MiSeq with a v3 150-cycle kit was used to sequence the pooled TRB libraries. Under the source paper's analysis protocol: Analysis of repertoires was carried out in R inside a reproducible Nextflow workflow spanning QC, data transformation and analysis. LymphoSeq2, an R package for exploring AIRR-Seq data, was used to implement custom analyses. A few samples that produced fewer than 5000 total TRB sequences were removed, so 150 to 200 HIV repertoires were analyzed. Among the approximately 180 retained HIV repertoires, approximately 59 were collected before ART initiation and 129 after ART initiation. Repertoires were downsampled to 5000 TRB nucleotide sequences, and summary statistics were averaged over 100 downsampling iterations. TRB sequences were retained for analysis only if CDR3 regions of at least seven amino acids were present. A Shannon entropy-derived clonality score and the Gini coefficient were used to measure diversity. Repertoire networks linked the top 5000 CDR3 amino acid sequences whenever two sequences differed by an edit distance of one. For TRB CDR3 amino acid sequences, antigen specificity groups and MHC restriction were predicted with GLIPH2. CDR3 amino acid sequences were matched against VDJdb and McPAS-TCR to flag known CMV, EBV, HIV or tissue antigen associations. Pre-ART, post-ART and control groups were compared with Wilcoxon signed-rank tests and Holm-Bonferroni correction. As stored in TCRdb, this immuneACCESS dataset retains in-frame rearrangements with V and J assigned. A fraction of the clones does not appear; measured against another copy, unresolved V genes explain less than half of the discrepancy, and the remainder lacks a known reason. From that table come the V and J calls and clone size; the DNA was used to work out D and trimming. Recorded for this sample are 15,000 to 20,000 clones; approximately 90% of them occurred a single time. In total, the top ten clones hold over 10% of the sample.

The V end gives up 5 bases and the J end 2 bases, leaving 6 bases in the junction not matched to a gene. Including cysteine and phenylalanine, the CDR3 has 15 amino acids. The kept DNA is CDR3 alone, 45 bases in frame from the first base. CDR1 and CDR2, looked up from the germline V gene, are KGHSH and LQKENI. This sample comprised unsorted PBMCs, obtained 0.6 years after starting antiretroviral therapy. This clonotype was sampled from a woman between 40 and 50 years old with HIV. The chain is made from TRBV18 and TRBJ1-2, with TRBD1 matching 9 junction bases. The nucleotide sequence reads TGTGCCAGCTCAACTAGACAGGGGGAAAACTATGGCTACACCTTC. This encodes CASSTRQGENYGYTF.